The 9 T cell receptor beta chains in this list originate from one sample, sequenced in a study of blood T cell repertoires in COVID-19. The table came from immunoSEQ multiplex PCR; TCRdb's copy has only in-frame clones and leaves some out. The repertoire holds 150,000 to 250,000 clones, around 87% seen once, with 2% to 2.5% in the top ten. Sequenced material: PBMCs or T cells enriched from blood (not recorded which). These receptors originate from a woman younger than 45 who had recovered from COVID-19.

The chain combines TRBV7-3 with TRBJ2-7; 8 bases agree with TRBD2. This CDR3 is 14 amino acids long. The germline V gene has CDR1 SGHTA and CDR2 FQGTGA. V was clipped by 2 bases and J by 5 bases; unmatched bases: 5. The CDR3 nucleotides read TGTGCCAGCAGCTTAGCGGGAGGAGGAAACGAGCAGTACTTC. Translated, it gives CASSLAGGGNEQYF. The whole variable domain, remainder taken from reference TRBV7-3 and TRBJ2-7, is GAGVSQTPSNKVTEKGKYVELRCDPISGHTALYWYRQSLGQGPEFLIYFQGTGAADDSGLPNDRFFAVRPEGSVSTLKIQRTERGDSAVYLCASSLAGGGNEQYFGPGTRLTVT.

The V call is TRBV5-5, the J call TRBJ2-1, with D unresolved. Germline V gene sequence: CDR1 SGHKS, CDR2 YYEKEE (reference sequence). The CDR3 spans 15 residues. Deletions cut 0 bases from V and 1 base from J, with 8 bases between. The CDR3 nucleotides read TGTGCCAGCAGCTTGGGTCAGTTATCCTACAATGAGCAGTTCTTC. Residues: CASSLGQLSYNEQFF.

V gene TRBV11-2 combines with J gene TRBJ1-1, with D possibly matching TRBD1 (6 bases). Germline lookup yields CDR1 SGHAT and CDR2 FQNNGV. Trimming stripped 3 bases from V and 11 bases from J, with 22 bases between. This CDR3 spans 15 amino acids. CDR3: CASSFTGSGELSAFF. CDR3 nucleotide sequence: TGTGCCAGCAGCTTTACAGGGTCTGGGGAACTCTCGGCTTTCTTT.

V usage is TRBV2 and J usage is TRBJ2-7; D is possibly TRBD2 (6 bases). The CDR3 spans 13 residues. Germline lookup yields CDR1 SNHLY and CDR2 FYNNEI. The V end lost 4 bases, the J end lost 4 bases, and 11 bases lay between the germline ends. The CDR3 region is CASSGGVSYEQYF. The CDR3 bases are TGTGCCAGCAGTGGCGGGGTCTCTTACGAGCAGTACTTC.

The chain carries TRBV10-3 and TRBJ2-2, with TRBD1 matching over 10 bases. This CDR3 spans 15 amino acids. Losses at the gene ends were 6 bases for V and 7 bases for J; bases not matched to a gene: 8. Germline V lookup: CDR1 ENHRY, CDR2 SYGVKD. In DNA, the CDR3 is TGTGCCATCAGCGCCGGGACAGGGGTGAACGGGGAGCTGTTTTTT. This codes for CAISAGTGVNGELFF.

This clone was seen a handful of times. This chain uses TRBV5-6 with TRBJ2-7, with 11 bases matching TRBD2. V dropped 0 bases and J dropped 6; count of bases not matched to a gene: 8. The germline V gene has CDR1 SGHDT and CDR2 YYEEEE. The CDR3 sequence is 16 residues long. CDR3 residues: CASSLEGTSGTIEQYF. CDR3 DNA sequence: TGTGCCAGCAGCTTGGAAGGGACTAGCGGTACCATCGAGCAGTACTTC.

The rearrangement links TRBV7-2 to TRBJ2-5; D unclear. V lost 5 bases and J 5 bases, leaving 21 bases between the germline ends. This CDR3 region has 16 residues. Germline CDR1 reads SGHTA; CDR2 reads FQGNSA. The CDR3 loop is CASSAHSLAALETQYF. As DNA, the CDR3 is TGTGCCAGCAGCGCGCACAGCCTCGCCGCCCTCGAGACCCAGTACTTC.

The chain couples TRBV5-1 to TRBJ1-1; TRBD1 might be the D (5 bases). Germline CDR1 reads SGHRS; CDR2 reads YFSETQ. This CDR3 region has 15 residues. The germline V and J ends were trimmed by 2 bases and 4 bases, with 15 bases remaining between them. CDR3 bases: TGCGCCAGCAGCTTCGTCCGTGGGGCCGGCACTGAAGCTTTCTTT. Its protein is CASSFVRGAGTEAFF.

V and J are TRBV9 and TRBJ2-2; D may be TRBD1 (5 bases). The CDR3 extends over 15 amino acids. CDR1 is SGDLS and CDR2 is YYNGEE in the germline V gene. The V and J ends lost 0 bases and 7 bases respectively, with 13 bases between them. The CDR3 DNA follows: TGTGCCAGCAGCGTAGTTTCAGGGCAAGGCGGGGAGCTGTTTTTT. This encodes CASSVVSGQGGELFF.